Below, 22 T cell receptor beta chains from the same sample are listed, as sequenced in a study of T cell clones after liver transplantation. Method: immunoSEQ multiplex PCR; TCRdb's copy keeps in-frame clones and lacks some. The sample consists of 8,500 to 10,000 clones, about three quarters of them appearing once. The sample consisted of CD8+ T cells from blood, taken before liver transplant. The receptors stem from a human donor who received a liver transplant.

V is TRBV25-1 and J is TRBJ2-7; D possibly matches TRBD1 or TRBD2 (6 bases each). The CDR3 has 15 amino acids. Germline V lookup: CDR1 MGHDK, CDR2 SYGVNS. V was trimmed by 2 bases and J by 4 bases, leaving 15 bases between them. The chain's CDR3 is CASSEEGGGGYEQYF. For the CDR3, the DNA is TGTGCCAGCAGTGAAGAGGGGGGCGGAGGGTACGAGCAGTACTTC.

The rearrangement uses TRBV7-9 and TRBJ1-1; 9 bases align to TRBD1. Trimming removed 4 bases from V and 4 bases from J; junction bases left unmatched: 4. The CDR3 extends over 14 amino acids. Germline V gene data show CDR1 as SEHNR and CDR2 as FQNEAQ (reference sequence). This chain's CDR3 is CASSSDRGGTEAFF. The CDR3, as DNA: TGTGCCAGCAGCTCCGACAGGGGGGGCACTGAAGCTTTCTTT.

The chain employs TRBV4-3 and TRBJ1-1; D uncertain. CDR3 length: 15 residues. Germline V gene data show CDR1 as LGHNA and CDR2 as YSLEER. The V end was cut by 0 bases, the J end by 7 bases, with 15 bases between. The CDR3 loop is CASSQDRGLLLEAFF. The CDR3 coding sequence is TGCGCCAGCAGCCAAGATCGGGGTCTTCTACTTGAAGCTTTCTTT.

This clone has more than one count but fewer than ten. In DNA, the CDR3 is TGCAGCGTTCAGGGGCAGAGCAGTGAAGCTTTCTTT. Translating it yields CSVQGQSSEAFF. V gene TRBV29-1 combines with J gene TRBJ1-1; the D gene is possibly TRBD1 (6 bases). CDR1 and CDR2 from the germline V gene are SQVTM and ANQGSEA. The CDR3 is 12 amino acids. Between the trimmed V and J ends, which lost 5 bases and 7 bases, there was a span of 14 bases.

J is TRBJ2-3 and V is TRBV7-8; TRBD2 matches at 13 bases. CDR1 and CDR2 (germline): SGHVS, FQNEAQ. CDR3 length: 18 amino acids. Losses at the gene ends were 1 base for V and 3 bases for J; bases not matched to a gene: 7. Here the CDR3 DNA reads TGTGCCAGCAGCTTAGGACTAGCGGGAGGTTTGGGGACAGATACGCAGTATTTT. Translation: CASSLGLAGGLGTDTQYF.

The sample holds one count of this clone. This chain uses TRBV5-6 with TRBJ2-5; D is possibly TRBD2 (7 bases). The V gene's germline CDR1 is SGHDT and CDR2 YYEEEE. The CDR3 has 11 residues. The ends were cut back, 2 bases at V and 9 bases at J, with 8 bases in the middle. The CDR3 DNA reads TGTGCCAGCAGCTTAGGGGGGGCCCAGTACTTC. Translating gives CASSLGGAQYF.

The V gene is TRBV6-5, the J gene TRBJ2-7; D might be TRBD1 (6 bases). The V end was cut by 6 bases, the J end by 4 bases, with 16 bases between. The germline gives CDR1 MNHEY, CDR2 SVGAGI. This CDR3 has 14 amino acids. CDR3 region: CASRPSGDQYEQYF. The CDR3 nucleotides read TGTGCCAGCAGACCATCAGGGGACCAGTACGAGCAGTACTTC.

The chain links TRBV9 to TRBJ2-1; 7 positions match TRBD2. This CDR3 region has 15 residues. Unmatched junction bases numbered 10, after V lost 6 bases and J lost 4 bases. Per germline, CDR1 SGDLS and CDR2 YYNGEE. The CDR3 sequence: CASNFNGREYNEQFF. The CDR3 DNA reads TGTGCCAGCAATTTCAATGGGCGGGAGTACAATGAGCAGTTCTTC.

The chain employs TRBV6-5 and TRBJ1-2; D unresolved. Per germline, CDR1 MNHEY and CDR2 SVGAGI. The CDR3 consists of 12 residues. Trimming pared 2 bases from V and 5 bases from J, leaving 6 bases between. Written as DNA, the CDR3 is TGTGCCAGCAGTTACATCAGTTATGGCTACACCTTC. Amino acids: CASSYISYGYTF.

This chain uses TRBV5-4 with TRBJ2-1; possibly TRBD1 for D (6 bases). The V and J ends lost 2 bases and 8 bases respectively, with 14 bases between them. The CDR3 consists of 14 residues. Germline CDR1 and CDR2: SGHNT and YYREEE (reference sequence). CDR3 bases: TGTGCCAGCAGCTTATCACAGGGTCCTCATGAGCAGTTCTTC. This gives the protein CASSLSQGPHEQFF. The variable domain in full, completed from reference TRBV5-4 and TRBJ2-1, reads ETGVTQSPTHLIKTRGQQVTLRCSSQSGHNTVSWYQQALGQGPQFIFQYYREEENGRGNFPPRFSGLQFPNYSSELNVNALELDDSALYLCASSLSQGPHEQFFGPGTRLTVL.

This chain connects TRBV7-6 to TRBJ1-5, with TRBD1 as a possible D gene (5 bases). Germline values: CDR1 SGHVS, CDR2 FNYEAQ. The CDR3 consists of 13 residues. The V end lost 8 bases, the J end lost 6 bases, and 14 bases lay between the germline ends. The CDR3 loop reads CASERGSGQPQHF. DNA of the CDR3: TGTGCCAGCGAACGGGGGAGCGGTCAGCCCCAGCATTTT.

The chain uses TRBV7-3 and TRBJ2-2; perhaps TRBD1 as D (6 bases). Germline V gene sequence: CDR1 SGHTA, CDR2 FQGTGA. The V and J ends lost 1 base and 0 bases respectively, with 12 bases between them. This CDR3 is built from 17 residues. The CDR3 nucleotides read TGTGCCAGCAGCTTAATGCCCGGACAGTCGAACACCGGGGAGCTGTTTTTT. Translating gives CASSLMPGQSNTGELFF.

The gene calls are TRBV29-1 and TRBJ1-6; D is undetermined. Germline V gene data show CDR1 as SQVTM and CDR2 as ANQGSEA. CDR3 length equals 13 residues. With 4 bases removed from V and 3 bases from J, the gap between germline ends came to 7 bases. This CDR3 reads CSVGIVYNSPLHF. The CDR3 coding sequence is TGCAGCGTTGGGATAGTCTATAATTCACCCCTCCACTTT. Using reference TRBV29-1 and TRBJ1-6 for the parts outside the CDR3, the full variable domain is SAVISQKPSRDICQRGTSLTIQCQVDSQVTMMFWYRQQPGQSLTLIATANQGSEATYESGFVIDKFPISRPNLTFSTLTVSNMSPEDSSIYLCSVGIVYNSPLHFGNGTRLTVT.

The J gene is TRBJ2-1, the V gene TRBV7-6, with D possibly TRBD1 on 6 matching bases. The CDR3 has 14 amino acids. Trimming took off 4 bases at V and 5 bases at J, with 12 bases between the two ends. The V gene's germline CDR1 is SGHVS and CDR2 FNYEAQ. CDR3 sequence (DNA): TGTGCCAGCAGCTGGCAGGGGACAAACAATGAGCAGTTCTTC. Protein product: CASSWQGTNNEQFF. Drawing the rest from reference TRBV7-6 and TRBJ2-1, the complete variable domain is GAGVSQSPRYKVTKRGQDVALRCDPISGHVSLYWYRQALGQGPEFLTYFNYEAQQDKSGLPNDRFSAERPEGSISTLTIQRTEQRDSAMYRCASSWQGTNNEQFFGPGTRLTVL.

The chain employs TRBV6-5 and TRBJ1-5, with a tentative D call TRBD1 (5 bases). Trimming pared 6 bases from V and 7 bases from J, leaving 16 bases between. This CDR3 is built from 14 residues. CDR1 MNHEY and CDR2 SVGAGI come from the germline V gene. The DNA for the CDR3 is TGTGCCAGCAGCCAACGGGGGGAGTACCAGCCCCAGCATTTT. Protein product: CASSQRGEYQPQHF.

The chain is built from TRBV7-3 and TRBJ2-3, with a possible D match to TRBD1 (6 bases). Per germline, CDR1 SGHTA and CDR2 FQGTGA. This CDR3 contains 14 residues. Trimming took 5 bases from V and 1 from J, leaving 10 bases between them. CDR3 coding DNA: TGTGCCAGCAGCCAGGGGTGGGGCACAGATACGCAGTATTTT. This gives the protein CASSQGWGTDTQYF.

CDR3 residues: CASSKATVFSGELFF. The CDR3 nucleotides read TGTGCCAGCAGCAAAGCGACGGTTTTCTCCGGGGAGCTGTTTTTT. The V and J genes are TRBV21-1 and TRBJ2-2. TRBV21-1 corresponds to a pseudogene. The CDR3 consists of 15 residues.

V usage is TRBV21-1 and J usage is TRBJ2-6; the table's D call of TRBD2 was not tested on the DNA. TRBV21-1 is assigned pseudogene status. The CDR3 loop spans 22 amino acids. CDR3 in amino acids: CASSKVVTYLAGLNSGANVLTF. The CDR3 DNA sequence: TGTGCCAGCAGCAAAGTGGTTACCTACCTAGCGGGACTGAACTCTGGGGCCAACGTCCTGACTTTC.

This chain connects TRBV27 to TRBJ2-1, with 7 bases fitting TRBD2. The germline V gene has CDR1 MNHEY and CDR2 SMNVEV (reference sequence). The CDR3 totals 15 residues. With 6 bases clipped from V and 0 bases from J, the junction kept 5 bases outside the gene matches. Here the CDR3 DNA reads TGTGCCAGCAGATGGGGGGGGAGCTCCTACAATGAGCAGTTCTTC. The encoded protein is CASRWGGSSYNEQFF.

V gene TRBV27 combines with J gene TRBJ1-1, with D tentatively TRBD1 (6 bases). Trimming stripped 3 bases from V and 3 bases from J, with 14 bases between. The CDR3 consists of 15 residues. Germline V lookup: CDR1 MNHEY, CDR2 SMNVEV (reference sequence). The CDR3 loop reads CASSFSPSGDTEAFF. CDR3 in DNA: TGTGCCAGCAGTTTCAGTCCGTCAGGGGACACTGAAGCTTTCTTT.

Here the CDR3 DNA reads TGTGCCAGCAGCTCGACCGACAGGGCCAATTCGAACACTGAAGCTTTCTTT. Amino acids: CASSSTDRANSNTEAFF. J is TRBJ1-1 and V is TRBV13; TRBD1 aligns across 7 bases. CDR1 and CDR2 (germline): PRHDT, FYEKMQ (reference sequence). V gave up 4 bases and J gave up 1 base; unmatched junction bases: 12. CDR3 size: 17 residues. Based on the CDR3 plus reference TRBV13 and TRBJ1-1, the full variable domain is AAGVIQSPRHLIKEKRETATLKCYPIPRHDTVYWYQQGPGQDPQFLISFYEKMQSDKGSIPDRFSAQQFSDYHSELNMSSLELGDSALYFCASSSTDRANSNTEAFFGQGTRLTVV.

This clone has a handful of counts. The CDR3 coding sequence is TGCGCCAGCAGCTCTTATCCGGGACAGGTATCCTACGAGCAGTACTTC. It codes for CASSSYPGQVSYEQYF. V and J are TRBV5-1 and TRBJ2-7, with 8 nucleotides matching TRBD1. V trimming: 3 bases; J trimming: 1 base; junction bases outside the gene matches: 9. The CDR3 consists of 16 residues. Germline CDR1 and CDR2: SGHRS and YFSETQ.